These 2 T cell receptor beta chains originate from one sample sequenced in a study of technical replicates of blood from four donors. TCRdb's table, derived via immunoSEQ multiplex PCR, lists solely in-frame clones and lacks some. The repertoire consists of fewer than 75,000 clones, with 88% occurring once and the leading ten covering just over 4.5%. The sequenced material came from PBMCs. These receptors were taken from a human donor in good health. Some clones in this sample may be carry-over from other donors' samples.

CDR3 nucleotide sequence: TGTGCCAGCAGCTTACAAGCGGCGTACAATGAGCAGTTCTTC. As protein: CASSLQAAYNEQFF. The chain couples TRBV7-3 to TRBJ2-1, with D perhaps matching TRBD2 (5 bases). V lost 2 bases and J lost 4, with 9 bases in between. The germline gives CDR1 SGHTA, CDR2 FQGTGA. This CDR3 is 14 amino acids long.

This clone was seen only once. In nucleotides, the CDR3 is TGCAGCGTTGAAGATCGGTACACCGGGGAGCTGTTTTTT. Translating it yields CSVEDRYTGELFF. The chain combines TRBV29-1 with TRBJ2-2; D is undetermined. CDR3 length equals 13 residues. From germline, CDR1 is SQVTM and CDR2 ANQGSEA. V was trimmed by 0 bases and J by 3 bases, leaving 5 bases between them.